The 10 T cell receptor beta chains below all came from one sample that was sequenced in a study of OX40 agonist ivuxolimab in advanced cancers. TCRdb's table, derived via immunoSEQ multiplex PCR, lists solely in-frame clones and lacks some. Seen here are about 68,000 clones, 75% to 85% observed once, and the top ten hold roughly 1.4%. Here the sequenced sample was CD4+ or CD8+ T cells sorted from blood, taken in a trial of the OX40 agonist ivuxolimab. Receptor source: an adult with an advanced solid tumor such as melanoma, head and neck, liver or kidney cancer.

The chain joins TRBV14 to TRBJ2-5, with D perhaps matching TRBD2 (6 bases). V lost 0 bases and J lost 7, with 15 bases in between. The CDR3 length is 15 residues. CDR1 SGHDN and CDR2 FVKESK come from the germline V gene. CDR3 DNA sequence: TGTGCCAGCAGCCAAGATAAAGGGAGGTGGGCGACCCAGTACTTC. This translates into CASSQDKGRWATQYF.

The V call is TRBV6-5, the J call TRBJ1-1; TRBD1 is a possible D gene (5 bases). Looked up from germline, CDR1 is MNHEY and CDR2 is SVGAGI. The CDR3 runs 15 residues. With 7 bases removed from V and 0 bases from J, the gap between germline ends came to 15 bases. CDR3 region: CASKIGGQMNTEAFF. CDR3 coding DNA: TGTGCCAGCAAGATCGGGGGTCAAATGAACACTGAAGCTTTCTTT.

The J gene is TRBJ1-2, the V gene TRBV5-1, with D uncertain. The germline V gene encodes CDR1 SGHRS and CDR2 YFSETQ. This CDR3 comprises 16 residues. Trimming cost V 3 bases and J 3 bases, with 18 bases left between them. The chain's CDR3 is CASSWRAASGDYGYTF. The CDR3 coding sequence is TGCGCCAGCAGCTGGAGGGCCGCTAGCGGGGACTATGGCTACACCTTC.

The chain is built from TRBV15 and TRBJ1-2, with D possibly matching TRBD1 (6 bases). This CDR3 has 12 amino acids. Trimming stripped 4 bases from V and 5 bases from J, with 8 bases between. Germline assignment: CDR1 LNHNV and CDR2 YYDKDF (reference sequence). DNA of the CDR3: TGTGCCACCAGCACCCAGGGGTATGGCTACACCTTC. Translation gives CATSTQGYGYTF.

The chain combines TRBV5-1 with TRBJ1-1; 8 positions match TRBD1. The length of the CDR3 is 13 residues. Germline lookup yields CDR1 SGHRS and CDR2 YFSETQ. The V gene end was trimmed by 5 bases and the J gene end by 3 bases; junction bases not matched to a gene: 3. The CDR3 bases are TGCGCCAGCAGTTTACAGGGGGACACTGAAGCTTTCTTT. The encoded protein is CASSLQGDTEAFF.

In this sample, this clone turned up once. This chain connects TRBV27 to TRBJ2-5; no reliable D call. CDR3 size: 13 residues. Trimming stripped 2 bases from V and 2 bases from J, with 6 bases between. Germline values: CDR1 MNHEY, CDR2 SMNVEV (reference sequence). CDR3 sequence (DNA): TGTGCCAGCAGTTTACAGTTACAAGAGACCCAGTACTTC. This translates into CASSLQLQETQYF.

This clone was seen a handful of times. The chain joins TRBV28 to TRBJ1-1; D might be TRBD1 (5 bases). The V end lost 10 bases, the J end lost 1 base, and 16 bases lay between the germline ends. Germline-derived CDR1 and CDR2 are MDHEN and SYDVKM. The length of the CDR3 is 14 residues. The DNA for the CDR3 is TGTGCCACCTCCGTTGGAGGGGCGAACACTGAAGCTTTCTTT. It translates to CATSVGGANTEAFF.

This sequence joins TRBV5-4 and TRBJ2-7; 9 nucleotides agree with TRBD2. The germline CDR1 and CDR2 sequences are SGHNT and YYREEE (reference sequence). Losses at the gene ends were 4 bases for V and 3 bases for J; bases not matched to a gene: 8. The CDR3 contains 15 residues. The CDR3 here is CASSAGGSTVYEQYF. For the CDR3, the DNA is TGTGCCAGCAGCGCGGGGGGGTCAACCGTCTACGAGCAGTACTTC.

The rearrangement joins TRBV28 to TRBJ1-2, with D unclear. Germline CDR1 is MDHEN and CDR2 is SYDVKM. The CDR3 runs 12 residues. V was trimmed by 10 bases and J by 8 bases, leaving 17 bases between them. The CDR3 sequence is CATGLGSRGYTF. In DNA, the CDR3 is TGTGCCACCGGCCTGGGGTCGAGAGGCTACACCTTC.

This clone was seen a few times. CDR3 residues: CASSSNPDSTGYGYTF. DNA for the CDR3: TGTGCCAGCAGTTCCAATCCGGACTCAACGGGCTATGGCTACACCTTC. This chain connects TRBV6-5 to TRBJ1-2, with no clear D. The germline gives CDR1 MNHEY, CDR2 SVGAGI. Trimming took 4 bases from V and 4 from J, leaving 19 bases between them. The CDR3 loop spans 16 amino acids.